The clone carrying this T cell receptor beta chain was seen repeatedly, ten times or more. Its matching antigen is unknown. The J segment lost 1 base and the V segment lost 2 bases, leaving 7 bases of the junction unmatched. In germline, CDR1 is MNHEY, CDR2 SVGEGT. This CDR3 has 16 amino acids. Authors of the study amplified TCR beta CDR3 regions from RNA transcripts. Initially, a first-round RT-PCR of the TCR CDR3 employed the HTBI primer set. A single record per CDR3 protein comes from TCRdb applying MiXCR to the multiplex PCR reads. The sample shows 700,000 or so distinct CDR3 sequences, about 16% of them seen only once. Researchers barred patients who had uncontrolled infection, other autoimmune disease, pregnancy or lactation. The entry originates in a study of T cells in Graves' hyperthyroidism and ophthalmopathy. Broader study findings: Most expanded thyroid clonotypes above 0.001 also appeared in blood.

The receptor comes from a young man with Graves' hyperthyroidism. Source material: blood. This chain links TRBV6-2 or TRBV6-3 with TRBJ2-5; 7 positions agree with TRBD1. CDR3 bases: TGTGCCAGCAGTTACAGCTTGGGACAGATCCAAGAGACCCAGTACTTC. This sequence encodes CASSYSLGQIQETQYF.